These 26 T cell receptor beta chains share one sample of origin, sequenced in a study. TCRdb redid the calling of the 5' RACE reads with MiXCR, one entry per CDR3 protein. The sample holds about 62,000 distinct CDR3 sequences; around 30% are singletons and the top ten take approximately 2.2%. Sequencing used tumor-infiltrating naive CD4+ T cells sorted from the breast tumor. The subset here: naive CD4+ T cells, CD4+CD45RA+CD25-. All receptors come from a female donor with breast cancer.

This rearrangement joins TRBV4-1 to TRBJ2-5; tentatively, D is TRBD2 (6 bases). CDR3 size: 15 residues. V lost 4 bases to trimming and J lost 3 bases, with 15 bases between them. Germline V gene lookup returns CDR1 MGHRA and CDR2 YSYEKL. The CDR3 sequence: CASSRPGLRKETQYF. CDR3 bases: TGCGCCAGCAGCCGACCGGGACTTCGGAAAGAGACCCAGTACTTC.

The rearrangement joins TRBV6-2 or TRBV6-3 to TRBJ1-5; no firm D call. Between the trimmed V and J ends, which lost 6 bases and 2 bases, there was a span of 8 bases. CDR1 is MNHEY and CDR2 is SVGEGT in the germline V gene. The CDR3 consists of 13 residues. CDR3 DNA: TGTGCCAGCAGCTCATGGGGCAATCAGCCCCAGCATTTT. Its translation is CASSSWGNQPQHF.

The chain employs TRBV11-3 and TRBJ1-1; D may be TRBD1 (5 bases). V lost 6 bases and J 1 base, leaving 9 bases between the germline ends. The CDR3 spans 13 residues. CDR1 is SGHNT and CDR2 is YENEEA in the germline V gene. Written as DNA, the CDR3 is TGTGCCAGCAGGGGGGACGGGAACACTGAAGCTTTCTTT. It specifies CASRGDGNTEAFF.

The chain carries TRBV9 and TRBJ2-7; a possible D gene is TRBD1 (5 bases). The CDR3 extends over 14 amino acids. Per germline, CDR1 SGDLS and CDR2 YYNGEE. The V end lost 4 bases, the J end lost 4 bases, and 15 bases lay between the germline ends. In nucleotides, the CDR3 is TGTGCCAGCAGCCAAGGGGCGGAAATGTACGAGCAGTACTTC. Residues: CASSQGAEMYEQYF.

The rearrangement joins TRBV5-1 to TRBJ2-3; D perhaps matches TRBD1 (6 bases). Germline CDR1 SGHRS, CDR2 YFSETQ. Deletions cut 5 bases from V and 6 bases from J, with 16 bases between. CDR3 size: 14 residues. CDR3 sequence (DNA): TGCGCCAGCAGAAAAAAAACAGGGTTCGATACGCAGTATTTT. It translates to CASRKKTGFDTQYF. The full variable domain, completed using reference TRBV5-1 and TRBJ2-3, is KAGVTQTPRYLIKTRGQQVTLSCSPISGHRSVSWYQQTPGQGLQFLFEYFSETQRNKGNFPGRFSGRQFSNSRSEMNVSTLELGDSALYLCASRKKTGFDTQYFGPGTRLTVL.

This clonotype came up many times. The V and J genes are TRBV4-2 and TRBJ1-4, with D unclear. V lost 0 bases and J 1 base, leaving 6 bases between the germline ends. There are 15 residues in the CDR3. CDR1 and CDR2 from the germline V gene are LGHNA and YNFKEQ. The CDR3 DNA is TGTGCCAGCAGCCAAGATACGGGAACTAATGAAAAACTGTTTTTT. Translation gives CASSQDTGTNEKLFF.

In its sample, this clonotype ranks as medium-sized. The rearrangement uses TRBV7-9 and TRBJ2-2, with a possible D match to TRBD2 (5 bases). This CDR3 has 13 amino acids. Germline CDR1 and CDR2: SEHNR and FQNEAQ (reference sequence). V lost 10 bases and J lost 1, with 10 bases in between. The CDR3 nucleotides read TGTGCCATCTCCGGGAAGAACACCGGGGAGCTGTTTTTT. It is translated as CAISGKNTGELFF.

This clonotype was seen at least ten times. The DNA for the CDR3 is TGTGCCAGCAGCCAAGCGGGTAGCGGAAACTACGAGCAGTACTTC. Translating gives CASSQAGSGNYEQYF. This sequence joins TRBV4-2 and TRBJ2-7, with D possibly being TRBD2 (6 bases). CDR1 and CDR2 (germline): LGHNA, YNFKEQ. CDR3 size: 15 residues. Trimming cost V 1 base and J 3 bases, with 13 bases left between them.

This clonotype was counted between two and nine times. The chain combines TRBV10-2 with TRBJ2-3; D is tentatively TRBD1 or TRBD2 (6 bases each). The CDR3 runs 14 residues. Germline values: CDR1 WSHSY, CDR2 SAAADI. Trimming shortened V by 10 bases and J by 2 bases, and 16 bases separated the two germline ends. The CDR3 is CATGVGGLTDTQYF. CDR3 bases: TGCGCCACTGGGGTGGGGGGCCTCACAGATACGCAGTATTTT.

The chain is built from TRBV12-3 or TRBV12-4 and TRBJ1-2, with 12 bases matching TRBD1. J gave up 8 bases and V 3 bases, and 7 bases lay outside the gene matches. This CDR3 is built from 15 residues. The CDR3 loop is CASSLMGQGARGYTF. DNA for the CDR3: TGTGCCAGCAGTTTGATGGGACAGGGGGCGAGAGGCTACACCTTC.

The chain has TRBV4-1 and TRBJ2-5; TRBD1 is a possible D gene (5 bases). The CDR3 runs to 15 residues. Germline loops: CDR1 MGHRA, CDR2 YSYEKL. V was clipped by 0 bases and J by 2 bases, with 10 bases between them. The CDR3 protein is CASSQEGRSQETQYF. The CDR3 nucleotides are TGCGCCAGCAGCCAAGAGGGGCGGTCACAAGAGACCCAGTACTTC.

In its sample, this clonotype was seen a few times. The chain uses TRBV4-1 and TRBJ2-1; the match to TRBD2 covers 11 bases. The CDR3 is 17 residues long. Germline values: CDR1 MGHRA, CDR2 YSYEKL. The V gene end was trimmed by 1 base and the J gene end by 7 bases; junction bases not matched to a gene: 9. In DNA form, the CDR3 reads TGCGCCAGCAGCCAAGTCAGTCCAACTAGCGGGAGTAATGAGCAGTTCTTC. The encoded protein is CASSQVSPTSGSNEQFF.

In its sample, this clonotype was seen a few times. The V and J genes are TRBV20-1 and TRBJ2-1, with 7 bases matching TRBD2. Germline values: CDR1 DFQATT, CDR2 SNEGSKA (reference sequence). This CDR3 has 14 residues. V shed 3 bases, J shed 3 bases, and the junction held 5 bases outside the gene matches. The CDR3 DNA reads TGCAGTGCTAGGGAAGGGAGGGGCTACAATGAGCAGTTCTTC. Its translation: CSAREGRGYNEQFF.

This clonotype showed up many times. The chain joins TRBV27 to TRBJ2-7; either TRBD1 or TRBD2 may supply D (5 bases each). This CDR3 comprises 15 residues. The germline V and J ends were trimmed by 1 base and 0 bases, with 10 bases remaining between them. Germline V gives CDR1 MNHEY, CDR2 SMNVEV (reference sequence). The CDR3 bases are TGTGCCAGCAGTTTATTCGCAGGGAGCTCCTACGAGCAGTACTTC. This sequence encodes CASSLFAGSSYEQYF.

Only a few counts were recorded for this clonotype. The chain uses TRBV6-5 and TRBJ2-1, with D tentatively TRBD1 (6 bases). Germline V gene sequence: CDR1 MNHEY, CDR2 SVGAGI. This CDR3 contains 13 residues. V was shortened by 4 bases and J by 8 bases, with 12 bases between the two germline ends. As DNA, the CDR3 is TGTGCCAGCAGTTTGATGGGGGCACATGAGCAGTTCTTC. It translates to CASSLMGAHEQFF.

As for this clonotype: The germline gene is not matched at one end of the junction; a read error may be the cause. The V call is TRBV29-1, the J call TRBJ1-2; no definite D call. Germline V lookup: CDR1 SQVTM, CDR2 ANQGSEA. This CDR3 contains 13 residues. This chain's CDR3 is CSVEGPDWDGYTF. As DNA, the CDR3 is TGCAGCGTCGAAGGGCCCGACTGGGATGGCTACACCTTC. Combining the CDR3 with reference TRBV29-1 and TRBJ1-2 gives the whole variable domain SAVISQKPSRDICQRGTSLTIQCQVDSQVTMMFWYRQQPGQSLTLIATANQGSEATYESGFVIDKFPISRPNLTFSTLTVSNMSPEDSSIYLCSVEGPDWDGYTFGSGTRLTVV.

J is TRBJ2-5 and V is TRBV6-6; 9 positions match TRBD1. The CDR3 is 14 residues long. The germline gives CDR1 MNHNY, CDR2 SVGAGI (reference sequence). The ends lost 6 bases at V and 4 bases at J; junction bases unmatched: 6. The CDR3 here is CASRPGTGRETQYF. In DNA form, the CDR3 reads TGTGCCAGCAGGCCGGGGACAGGGCGAGAGACCCAGTACTTC.

This clonotype has just a few counts. This chain links TRBV24-1 with TRBJ2-5, with D uncertain. V lost 7 bases, J lost 5 bases, and 7 bases lay in between. Germline values: CDR1 KGHDR, CDR2 SFDVKD. The CDR3 extends over 11 amino acids. The CDR3 is CATSHRETQYF. In DNA, the CDR3 is TGTGCCACCAGCCACCGCGAGACCCAGTACTTC.

The CDR3 DNA follows: TGCGCCAGCAGCCAAGATGGGGACAGGAAAAATCAGCCCCAGCATTTT. This encodes CASSQDGDRKNQPQHF. V usage is TRBV4-1 and J usage is TRBJ1-5; TRBD1 matches 8 bases. J was trimmed by 4 bases and V by 0 bases; bases with no gene match: 5. The CDR3 runs to 16 residues. Germline CDR1 reads MGHRA; CDR2 reads YSYEKL.

Points on this clonotype: A much larger clone lies a single base off, so this may be a read error. The CDR3 does not end in the conserved phenylalanine or tryptophan, so this is likely a read error. The chain is built from TRBV3-1 and TRBJ1-6; D might be TRBD1 (6 bases). Trimming left V 4 bases short and J 5 bases short, with 6 bases between. CDR3 length equals 13 residues. Germline V gene sequence: CDR1 LGHDT, CDR2 YNNKEL (reference sequence). CDR3 DNA sequence: TGTGCCAGCAGCCGGGACAATAATTCACCCCTCCACTCT. Its protein is CASSRDNNSPLHS.

The chain employs TRBV6-1 and TRBJ1-1; TRBD1 might be the D (5 bases). The germline V gene has CDR1 MNHNS and CDR2 SASEGT. The CDR3 extends over 13 amino acids. V gave up 3 bases and J gave up 6 bases, with 11 bases separating them. This CDR3 reads CASSERGGAEAFF. The CDR3 DNA reads as TGTGCCAGCAGTGAGCGGGGAGGGGCTGAAGCTTTCTTT.

J is TRBJ2-3 and V is TRBV20-1, with D unresolved. The V end was cut by 0 bases, the J end by 1 base, with 5 bases between. The germline V gene has CDR1 DFQATT and CDR2 SNEGSKA (reference sequence). The CDR3 consists of 13 residues. CDR3 nucleotides: TGCAGTGCTAGAGAAACAGGCACAGATACGCAGTATTTT. Translation gives CSARETGTDTQYF.

The rearrangement uses TRBV6-1 and TRBJ1-2; tentative D call: TRBD1 (5 bases). The CDR3 covers 13 residues. V lost 7 bases and J 3 bases, leaving 12 bases between the germline ends. CDR1 is MNHNS, CDR2 SASEGT, per germline. The CDR3 loop reads CASKDTWDYGYTF. CDR3 in DNA: TGTGCCAGCAAGGACACATGGGACTATGGCTACACCTTC.

This clonotype was seen more than once but under ten times. The genes are TRBV27 and TRBJ2-5; 7 nucleotides line up with TRBD1. The germline V gene encodes CDR1 MNHEY and CDR2 SMNVEV (reference sequence). Losses at the gene ends were 3 bases for V and 4 bases for J; bases not matched to a gene: 8. The CDR3 has 15 amino acids. CDR3 loop: CASSFEGRQGETQYF. CDR3 in DNA: TGTGCCAGCAGTTTCGAAGGCAGACAGGGAGAGACCCAGTACTTC.

In the case of this clonotype: A much bigger clone sits one base away, suggesting this may be a read error. The chain carries TRBV20-1 and TRBJ2-5; D may be TRBD1 or TRBD2 (8 bases each). The CDR3 is made up of 12 amino acids. The germline V gene has CDR1 DFQATT and CDR2 SNEGSKA (reference sequence). The CDR3 reads CCPGGGREAQYF. As DNA, the CDR3 is TGCTGCCCAGGGGGCGGGCGGGAGGCCCAGTACTTC.

V is TRBV7-9 and J is TRBJ2-1; D not resolved. Germline V gene data show CDR1 as SEHNR and CDR2 as FQNEAQ (reference sequence). The CDR3 covers 17 residues. Trimming left V 2 bases short and J 2 bases short, with 16 bases between. The CDR3 bases are TGTGCCAGCAGCTTAAGGTCGGCCCGGCAAACCTACAATGAGCAGTTCTTC. It is translated as CASSLRSARQTYNEQFF. Full variable domain (outside the CDR3, taken from reference TRBV7-9 and TRBJ2-1): DTGVSQNPRHKITKRGQNVTFRCDPISEHNRLYWYRQTLGQGPEFLTYFQNEAQLEKSRLLSDRFSAERPKGSFSTLEIQRTEQGDSAMYLCASSLRSARQTYNEQFFGPGTRLTVL.